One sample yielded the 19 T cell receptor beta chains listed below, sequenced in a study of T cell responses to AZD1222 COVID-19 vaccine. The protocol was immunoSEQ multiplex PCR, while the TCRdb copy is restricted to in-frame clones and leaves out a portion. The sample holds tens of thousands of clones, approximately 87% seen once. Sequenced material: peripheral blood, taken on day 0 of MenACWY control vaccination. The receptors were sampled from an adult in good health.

In nucleotides, the CDR3 is TGTGCCAGCAGCCAAGATAGAGGAGTGGGGCTAGCCCCATCTCTTAAATACGAGCAGTACTTC. Amino acids: CASSQDRGVGLAPSLKYEQYF. The V call is TRBV4-2, the J call TRBJ2-7; TRBD1 or TRBD2 may be the D gene (5 bases each). There are 21 residues in the CDR3. V was cut by 0 bases and J by 4 bases, with 31 bases left in between. The V gene's germline CDR1 is LGHNA and CDR2 YNFKEQ.

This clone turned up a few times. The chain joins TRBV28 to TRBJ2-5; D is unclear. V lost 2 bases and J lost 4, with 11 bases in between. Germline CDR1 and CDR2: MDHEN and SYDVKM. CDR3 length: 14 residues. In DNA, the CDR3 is TGTGCCAGCAGTTTACGTGCCTGGATAGAGACCCAGTACTTC. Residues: CASSLRAWIETQYF.

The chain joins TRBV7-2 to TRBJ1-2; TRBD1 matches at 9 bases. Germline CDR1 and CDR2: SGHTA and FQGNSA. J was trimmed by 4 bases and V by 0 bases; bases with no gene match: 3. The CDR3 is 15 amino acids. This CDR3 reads CASSLAGQGPYGYTF. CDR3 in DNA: TGTGCCAGCAGCTTAGCGGGACAGGGACCCTATGGCTACACCTTC.

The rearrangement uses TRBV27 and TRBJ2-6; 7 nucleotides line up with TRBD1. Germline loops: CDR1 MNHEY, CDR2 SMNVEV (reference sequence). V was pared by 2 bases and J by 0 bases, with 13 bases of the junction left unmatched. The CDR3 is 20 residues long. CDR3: CASSLNWIRGFVSGANVLTF. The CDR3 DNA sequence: TGTGCCAGCAGTTTAAATTGGATCAGGGGGTTCGTCTCTGGGGCCAACGTCCTGACTTTC. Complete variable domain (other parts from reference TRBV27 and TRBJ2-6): EAQVTQNPRYLITVTGKKLTVTCSQNMNHEYMSWYRQDPGLGLRQIYYSMNVEVTDKGDVPEGYKVSRKEKRNFPLILESPSPNQTSLYFCASSLNWIRGFVSGANVLTFGAGSRLTVL.

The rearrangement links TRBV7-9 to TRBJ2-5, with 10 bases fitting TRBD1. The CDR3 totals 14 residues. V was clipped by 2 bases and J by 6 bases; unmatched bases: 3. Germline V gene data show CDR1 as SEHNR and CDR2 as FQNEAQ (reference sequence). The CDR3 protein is CASSLRDRGQTQYF. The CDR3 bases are TGTGCCAGCAGCTTAAGGGACAGGGGCCAGACCCAGTACTTC.

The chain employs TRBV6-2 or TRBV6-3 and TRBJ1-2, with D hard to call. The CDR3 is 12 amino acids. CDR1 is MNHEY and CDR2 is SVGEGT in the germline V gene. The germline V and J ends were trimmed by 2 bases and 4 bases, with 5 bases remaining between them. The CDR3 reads CASSYAAYGYTF. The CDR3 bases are TGTGCCAGCAGTTACGCCGCCTATGGCTACACCTTC.

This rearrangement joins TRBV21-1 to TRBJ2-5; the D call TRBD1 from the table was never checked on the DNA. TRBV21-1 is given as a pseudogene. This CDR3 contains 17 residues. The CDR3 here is CASSNGLGFPRQETQYF. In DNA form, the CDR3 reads TGTGCCAGCAGCAATGGGCTTGGATTTCCACGGCAAGAGACCCAGTACTTC.

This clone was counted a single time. CDR3 DNA sequence: TGTGCCAGCAAACAGGCCGGGGGGCCCCAGCATTTT. Translated: CASKQAGGPQHF. This sequence joins TRBV25-1 and TRBJ1-5, with a possible D match to TRBD1 (5 bases). V gave up 7 bases and J gave up 9 bases, with 13 bases separating them. CDR3 length: 12 residues. Germline CDR1 and CDR2: MGHDK and SYGVNS.

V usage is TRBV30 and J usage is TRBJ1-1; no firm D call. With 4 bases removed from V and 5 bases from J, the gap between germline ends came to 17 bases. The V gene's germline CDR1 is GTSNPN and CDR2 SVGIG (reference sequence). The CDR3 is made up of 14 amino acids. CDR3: CAWKFLTAGTEAFF. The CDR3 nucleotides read TGTGCCTGGAAGTTCTTGACGGCGGGGACTGAAGCTTTCTTT.

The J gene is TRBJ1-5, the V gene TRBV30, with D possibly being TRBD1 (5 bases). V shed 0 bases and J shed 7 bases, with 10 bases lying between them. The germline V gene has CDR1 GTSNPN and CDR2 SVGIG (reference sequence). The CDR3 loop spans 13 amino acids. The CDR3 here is CAWSVGEDQPQHF. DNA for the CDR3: TGTGCCTGGAGTGTGGGGGAGGACCAGCCCCAGCATTTT.

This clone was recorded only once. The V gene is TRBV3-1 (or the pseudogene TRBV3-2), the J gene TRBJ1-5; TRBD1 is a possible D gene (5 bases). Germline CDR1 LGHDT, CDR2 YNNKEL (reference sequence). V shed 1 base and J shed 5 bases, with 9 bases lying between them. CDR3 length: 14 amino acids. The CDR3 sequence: CASSQGGADQPQHF. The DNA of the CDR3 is TGTGCCAGCAGCCAAGGGGGCGCGGATCAGCCCCAGCATTTT.

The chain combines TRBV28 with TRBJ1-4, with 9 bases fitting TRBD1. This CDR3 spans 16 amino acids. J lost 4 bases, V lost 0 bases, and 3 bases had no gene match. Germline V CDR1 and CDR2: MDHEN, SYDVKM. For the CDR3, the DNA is TGTGCCAGCAGTTTATGGGGACAGGGACTTAATGAAAAACTGTTTTTT. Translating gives CASSLWGQGLNEKLFF.

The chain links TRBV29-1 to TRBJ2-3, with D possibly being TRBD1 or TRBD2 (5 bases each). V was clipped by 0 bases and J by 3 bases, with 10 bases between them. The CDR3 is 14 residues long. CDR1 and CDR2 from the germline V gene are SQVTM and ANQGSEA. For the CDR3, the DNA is TGCAGCGTTGAAGAGGGGGAGATTACAGATACGCAGTATTTT. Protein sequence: CSVEEGEITDTQYF.

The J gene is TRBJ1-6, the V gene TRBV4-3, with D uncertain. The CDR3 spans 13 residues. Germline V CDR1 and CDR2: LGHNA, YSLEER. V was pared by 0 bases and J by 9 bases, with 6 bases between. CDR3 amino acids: CASSQDSLSPLHF. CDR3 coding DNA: TGCGCCAGCAGCCAAGACAGCCTTTCACCCCTCCACTTT.

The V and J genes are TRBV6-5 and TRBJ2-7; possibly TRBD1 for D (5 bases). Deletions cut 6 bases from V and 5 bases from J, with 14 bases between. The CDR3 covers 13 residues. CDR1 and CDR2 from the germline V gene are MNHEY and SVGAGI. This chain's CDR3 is CASRPFQGNEQYF. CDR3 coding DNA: TGTGCCAGCAGACCATTCCAGGGAAACGAGCAGTACTTC.

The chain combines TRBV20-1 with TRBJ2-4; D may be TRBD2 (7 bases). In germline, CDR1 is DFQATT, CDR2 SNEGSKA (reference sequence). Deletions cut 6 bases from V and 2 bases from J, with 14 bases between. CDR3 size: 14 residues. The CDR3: CSASGGAPKNIQYF. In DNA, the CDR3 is TGCAGTGCGAGTGGGGGGGCCCCCAAAAACATTCAGTACTTC.

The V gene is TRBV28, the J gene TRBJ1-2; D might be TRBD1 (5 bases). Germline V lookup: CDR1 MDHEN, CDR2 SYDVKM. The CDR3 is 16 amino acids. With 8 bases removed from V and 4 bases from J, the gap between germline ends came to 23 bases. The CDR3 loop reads CASGPPDSLFTYGYTF. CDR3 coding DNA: TGTGCCAGCGGTCCTCCCGACAGCCTGTTTACCTATGGCTACACCTTC.

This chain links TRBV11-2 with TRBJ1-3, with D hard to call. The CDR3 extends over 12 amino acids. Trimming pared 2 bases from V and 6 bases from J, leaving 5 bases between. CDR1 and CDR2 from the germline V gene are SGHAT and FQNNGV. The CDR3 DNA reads TGTGCCAGCAGCTTAAACCAAAACACCATATATTTT. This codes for CASSLNQNTIYF.

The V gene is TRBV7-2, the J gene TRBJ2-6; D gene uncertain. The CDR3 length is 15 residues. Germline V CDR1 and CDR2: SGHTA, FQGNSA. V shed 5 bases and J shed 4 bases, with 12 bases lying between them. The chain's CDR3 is CASSLGYAGANVLTF. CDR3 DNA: TGTGCCAGCAGCCTAGGTTATGCCGGGGCCAACGTCCTGACTTTC.